The 24 T cell receptor beta chains below were found in one sample sequenced in a study of shared clonotypes between healthy human individuals. It was CD45RO-negative cells, positively selected for CCR7, that made up naive CD8 cells, with terminally differentiated effector memory CD45RA+ cells excluded. The assay was immunoSEQ multiplex PCR, and TCRdb's table has in-frame clones only and misses some. Of millions of clones in the sample, about 92% were seen once. The source material was naive CD8+ T cells from PBMCs. The receptors shown here come from a man between 18 and 35 years old in good health. Some clones in this sample may be carry-over from other donors' samples.

The chain combines TRBV5-1 with TRBJ2-5; the D is unclear. The germline V gene has CDR1 SGHRS and CDR2 YFSETQ. V was trimmed by 4 bases and J by 5 bases, leaving 21 bases between them. CDR3 length: 16 amino acids. The CDR3 DNA reads TGCGCCAGCAGCCATGGGGAACATTACCCTCGGGAGACCCAGTACTTC. Protein sequence: CASSHGEHYPRETQYF.

V and J are TRBV21-1 and TRBJ2-7; TRBD2, as called in the table, went unchecked against the DNA. TRBV21-1 is a documented pseudogene. CDR3 length equals 17 residues. CDR3 nucleotides: TGTGCCAGCAGCAAAACTCCCAGTCCAAGGAGCTCCTACGAGCAGTACTTC. Its protein is CASSKTPSPRSSYEQYF.

The V call is TRBV5-1, the J call TRBJ1-2; 9 nucleotides match TRBD1. V lost 0 bases to trimming and J lost 2 bases; unmatched junction nucleotides: 8. CDR1 SGHRS and CDR2 YFSETQ come from the germline V gene. The CDR3 has 17 amino acids. The CDR3 nucleotides read TGCGCCAGCAGCTTGGTCTGGACAGGGGATTGGAACTATGGCTACACCTTC. Its protein is CASSLVWTGDWNYGYTF.

CDR3 DNA: TGTGCCAGCAGCGGTGGGGGGACAGGGGGCCCCTCGAACACCGGGGAGCTGTTTTTT. It is translated as CASSGGGTGGPSNTGELFF. This chain links TRBV9 with TRBJ2-2; 12 bases agree with TRBD1. The CDR3 length is 19 residues. J was trimmed by 0 bases and V by 3 bases; bases with no gene match: 9. Per the germline V gene, CDR1 is SGDLS and CDR2 is YYNGEE. The full variable domain, its missing parts supplied by reference TRBV9 and TRBJ2-2, is DSGVTQTPKHLITATGQRVTLRCSPRSGDLSVYWYQQSLDQGLQFLIQYYNGEERAKGNILERFSAQQFPDLHSELNLSSLELGDSALYFCASSGGGTGGPSNTGELFFGEGSRLTVL.

This chain uses TRBV2 with TRBJ1-5; D is unresolved. The ends were cut back, 2 bases at V and 2 bases at J, with 19 bases in the middle. The CDR3 spans 18 residues. Germline lookup yields CDR1 SNHLY and CDR2 FYNNEI. The CDR3 DNA follows: TGTGCCAGCAGTGAACGAGCTAGTGGGTGGACTGGCAATCAGCCCCAGCATTTT. It translates to CASSERASGWTGNQPQHF.

V gene TRBV6-1 combines with J gene TRBJ2-7, with D perhaps TRBD1 or TRBD2 (5 bases each). CDR3 length equals 13 residues. Germline assignment: CDR1 MNHNS and CDR2 SASEGT. The V and J ends lost 7 bases and 2 bases respectively, with 12 bases between them. CDR3 residues: CASTGTPTYEQYF. The CDR3 nucleotides read TGTGCCAGCACCGGGACGCCAACCTACGAGCAGTACTTC.

The chain employs TRBV7-9 and TRBJ2-7; 10 nucleotides align to TRBD2. CDR3 size: 17 residues. Germline V gives CDR1 SEHNR, CDR2 FQNEAQ (reference sequence). With 3 bases clipped from V and 0 bases from J, the junction kept 8 bases outside the gene matches. The CDR3 nucleotides read TGTGCCAGCAGCTTCAATCCACTAGCGGGACACTCCTACGAGCAGTACTTC. It specifies CASSFNPLAGHSYEQYF.

The rearrangement links TRBV9 to TRBJ2-3; TRBD1 matches 7 bases. The CDR3 runs to 16 residues. Germline-derived CDR1 and CDR2 are SGDLS and YYNGEE. V was clipped by 4 bases and J by 0 bases; unmatched bases: 8. CDR3 residues: CASSYNRGASTDTQYF. The CDR3 region has the DNA TGTGCCAGCAGCTACAACAGGGGCGCGAGCACAGATACGCAGTATTTT.

The chain carries TRBV27 and TRBJ2-6; D is unresolved. The ends were cut back, 2 bases at V and 0 bases at J, with 8 bases in the middle. Per the germline V gene, CDR1 is MNHEY and CDR2 is SMNVEV (reference sequence). The CDR3 sequence is 16 residues long. CDR3 in amino acids: CASSLSRPSGANVLTF. As DNA, the CDR3 is TGTGCCAGCAGTTTAAGTCGGCCCTCTGGGGCCAACGTCCTGACTTTC.

Points on this clone: The sample contains more than one DNA sequence encoding this CDR3. The chain couples TRBV19 to TRBJ2-7; tentative D call: TRBD2 (6 bases). V lost 0 bases, J lost 0 bases, and 6 bases lay in between. Germline V gene sequence: CDR1 LNHDA, CDR2 SQIVND (reference sequence). The CDR3 totals 14 residues. The CDR3 loop reads CASSIDGSSYEQYF. Written as DNA, the CDR3 is TGTGCCAGTAGTATAGACGGGAGCTCCTACGAGCAGTACTTC.

The rearrangement joins TRBV11-2 to TRBJ1-1, with TRBD1 identical over 8 bases. This CDR3 is built from 15 residues. With V trimmed by 4 bases and J by 4 bases, 8 bases remained unmatched. Germline CDR1 reads SGHAT; CDR2 reads FQNNGV. This chain's CDR3 is CASSWLQGASTEAFF. CDR3 coding DNA: TGTGCCAGCAGCTGGTTGCAGGGGGCCAGCACTGAAGCTTTCTTT.

The genes are TRBV7-9 and TRBJ2-5; maybe TRBD1 (5 bases). The DNA matches TRBJ2-7 better at its end, which makes the J call doubtful. This CDR3 is built from 11 residues. Germline loops: CDR1 SEHNR, CDR2 FQNEAQ (reference sequence). This CDR3 is CASSFRDEQYF. DNA of the CDR3: TGTGCCAGCAGCTTCAGGGACGAGCAGTACTTC.

CDR3 coding DNA: TGCAGTGCTAGGGACAGGGATGGCTACACCTTC. The encoded protein is CSARDRDGYTF. The genes are TRBV20-1 and TRBJ1-2; 8 nucleotides align to TRBD1. The trim removed 3 bases at V and 6 bases at J, leaving 0 bases unmatched. Germline assignment: CDR1 DFQATT and CDR2 SNEGSKA (reference sequence). The CDR3 totals 11 residues.

The chain links TRBV7-9 to TRBJ2-3; D ambiguous. CDR3 length: 16 residues. Trimming left V 6 bases short and J 2 bases short, with 18 bases between. The germline gives CDR1 SEHNR, CDR2 FQNEAQ (reference sequence). CDR3 protein: CASREIQPGDTDTQYF. CDR3 nucleotide sequence: TGTGCCAGCAGGGAGATCCAGCCCGGCGACACAGATACGCAGTATTTT.

The CDR3 loop reads CASSEGTAPHQPQHF. CDR3 coding DNA: TGTGCCAGCAGCGAGGGGACAGCTCCTCATCAGCCCCAGCATTTT. The rearrangement joins TRBV9 to TRBJ1-5; 7 nucleotides agree with TRBD1. The J segment lost 5 bases and the V segment lost 3 bases, leaving 8 bases of the junction unmatched. The CDR3 contains 15 residues. The V gene's germline CDR1 is SGDLS and CDR2 YYNGEE.

This chain uses TRBV28 with TRBJ1-3, with D unclear. CDR3 length equals 14 residues. V dropped 6 bases and J dropped 0 bases, with 9 bases sitting between them. Germline V lookup: CDR1 MDHEN, CDR2 SYDVKM. The CDR3 reads CASSSMGSGNTIYF. The CDR3 DNA sequence: TGTGCCAGCAGCAGTATGGGCTCTGGAAACACCATATATTTT.

The rearrangement joins TRBV15 to TRBJ1-4, with TRBD1 as a possible D gene (5 bases). The CDR3 runs to 16 residues. Germline V gene lookup returns CDR1 LNHNV and CDR2 YYDKDF (reference sequence). The V end lost 5 bases, the J end lost 0 bases, and 13 bases lay between the germline ends. In nucleotides, the CDR3 is TGTGCCACCAGCCCTAGGGGCGGTGCAACTAATGAAAAACTGTTTTTT. Translation: CATSPRGGATNEKLFF.

The chain couples TRBV6-1 to TRBJ2-4, with D unclear. V lost 10 bases, J lost 8 bases, and 18 bases lay in between. The CDR3 loop spans 13 amino acids. Germline V lookup: CDR1 MNHNS, CDR2 SASEGT. The chain's CDR3 is CATADELYDIQYF. As DNA, the CDR3 is TGTGCCACCGCCGACGAACTTTATGACATTCAGTACTTC.

The chain recombines TRBV5-1 with TRBJ2-7, with 8 bases identical to TRBD2. This CDR3 is 15 amino acids long. V gave up 0 bases and J gave up 3 bases; unmatched junction bases: 5. In germline, CDR1 is SGHRS, CDR2 YFSETQ. CDR3 loop: CASSLGTGRDYEQYF. CDR3 nucleotides: TGCGCCAGCAGCTTGGGGACCGGGAGGGACTACGAGCAGTACTTC.

The chain employs TRBV10-3 and TRBJ2-7, with D tentatively TRBD1 (5 bases). The germline gives CDR1 ENHRY, CDR2 SYGVKD. This CDR3 region has 16 residues. Deletions cut 4 bases from V and 6 bases from J, with 22 bases between. Here the CDR3 reads CAISGQGHRGPGEQYF. For the CDR3, the DNA is TGTGCCATCAGTGGCCAGGGTCACCGTGGTCCAGGCGAGCAGTACTTC.

The chain carries TRBV5-1 and TRBJ2-1; possibly TRBD1 or TRBD2 for D (6 bases each). Germline CDR1 SGHRS, CDR2 YFSETQ. This CDR3 is 16 amino acids long. V shed 6 bases and J shed 4 bases, with 20 bases lying between them. CDR3 DNA sequence: TGCGCCAGCACCCAGGTGGGGGGCGCGTTATACAATGAGCAGTTCTTC. Protein sequence: CASTQVGGALYNEQFF.

As regards this clone: An end of the junction does not agree with germline; a read error may underlie this. This chain joins TRBV4-3 and TRBJ2-1; D remains ambiguous. This CDR3 is 14 amino acids long. CDR1 and CDR2 (germline): LGHNA, YSLEER. The CDR3 here is CASSQDLTNNERFF. The CDR3 region has the DNA TGCGCCAGCAGCCAAGATCTAACTAACAATGAGCGGTTCTTC.

The sample holds one count of this clone. V usage is TRBV27 and J usage is TRBJ2-2, with D perhaps matching TRBD1 (5 bases). CDR3 length: 12 residues. The germline gives CDR1 MNHEY, CDR2 SMNVEV (reference sequence). Trimming removed 5 bases from V and 10 bases from J, with 11 bases in between. For the CDR3, the DNA is TGTGCCAGCAGTCCCCCAGGGCCGGAGCTGTTTTTT. Protein product: CASSPPGPELFF.

The rearrangement joins TRBV29-1 to TRBJ2-3, with D possibly matching TRBD1 (6 bases). V was shortened by 7 bases and J by 8 bases, with 25 bases between the two germline ends. The CDR3 spans 15 residues. Germline-derived CDR1 and CDR2 are SQVTM and ANQGSEA. CDR3 sequence: CSGTVPQGPLSTQYF. DNA for the CDR3: TGCAGCGGAACAGTCCCACAGGGACCATTGAGTACGCAGTATTTT.